These T cell receptor beta chains were read from a single sample in a study of blood T cells in healthy people across ages. TCRdb called the 5' RACE reads again in MiXCR, with one record for every CDR3 protein. This sample carries 850,000 or so distinct CDR3 sequences, 29% of them seen once, and the ten largest clones take 15% to 20%. The sample taken for sequencing was blood. The source is a woman older than 75 in good health. Each CDR3 is given with its conserved first and last residue. Each record gives: D gene, J gene, V gene, clone size, CDR3 DNA, CDR3 protein. A D gene is named only where the DNA matches it firmly. The listing skips clone size in some rows; elsewhere it reads once, few, many or a size class.

>NA|TRBJ2-1|TRBV19|NA
TGTGCCAGTAACAGGGACTCGAGCTCCTACAATGAGCAGTTCTTC
CASNRDSSSYNEQFF
>NA|TRBJ1-3|TRBV7-2|NA
TGTGCCAGCAGCTTCACAGGAGGCGCTGGAAACACCATATATTTT
CASSFTGGAGNTIYF
>NA|TRBJ2-3|TRBV4-3|many
TGCGCCAGCAGCCAAGAACCTAGCACAGATACGCAGTATTTT
CASSQEPSTDTQYF
>TRBD2|TRBJ2-1|TRBV9|many
TGTGCCAGCAGCGAGGACCGGGGGGGGTACTCCTACAATGAGCAGTTCTTC
CASSEDRGGYSYNEQFF
>TRBD1|TRBJ2-7|TRBV27|few
TGTGCCAGCAGCGTACCCGGGACAGGAGTTCGCGAGCAGTACTTC
CASSVPGTGVREQYF
>NA|TRBJ2-7|TRBV3-1|few
TGTGCCAGCAGCCAAGATCAGAACAGATCACCCTACGAGCAGTACTTC
CASSQDQNRSPYEQYF
>TRBD1|TRBJ1-1|TRBV5-1|NA
TGCGCCAGCTGTCGCGGGACAGGGGGCGGTTACACTGAAGCTTTCTTT
CASCRGTGGGYTEAFF
>NA|TRBJ1-2|TRBV11-2|NA
TGTGCCAGCAGCTCCCAACTGCCAAACTATGGCTACACCTTC
CASSSQLPNYGYTF
>NA|TRBJ1-6|TRBV2|NA
TGTGCCAGCAGCCACGATGGGTATAATTCACCCCTCCACTTT
CASSHDGYNSPLHF
>TRBD1|TRBJ2-3|TRBV5-1|NA
TGCGCCAGCAGCTACGGGACAGGTTATTCCACAGATACGCAGTATTTT
CASSYGTGYSTDTQYF
>NA|TRBJ2-3|TRBV5-1|NA
TGCGCCAGCGGCTCCGGGACCCAGCTTTCGGGGCAGTATTTT
CASGSGTQLSGQYF
>NA|TRBJ2-7|TRBV7-8|once
TGTGTCGGCAGCTTAGAGGGGTTTCTCCGCTACGAGCAGTACTTC
CVGSLEGFLRYEQYF
>NA|TRBJ2-7|TRBV7-2|many
TGTGCCAGCAGCTTAATGTCGTACGAGCAGTACTTC
CASSLMSYEQYF
>NA|TRBJ1-2|TRBV11-2|NA
TGTGCCGGCAGCTTTCGGGACCCCCCTCGGCAGGGCTACACCTTC
CAGSFRDPPRQGYTF
>NA|TRBJ1-2|TRBV7-9|many
TGTGCCAGCAGCATAGACAGAAACTATGGCTACACCTTC
CASSIDRNYGYTF
>TRBD2|TRBJ2-3|TRBV4-1|few
TGCGCCAGCAGCCAAGACGGTAGCGGGGCGGCAGATACGCAGTATTTT
CASSQDGSGAADTQYF
>NA|TRBJ1-4|TRBV29-1|NA
TGCAGCGTCATGGTATACGAAAAACTGTTTTTT
CSVMVYEKLFF
>TRBD2|TRBJ2-1|TRBV18|NA
TGTGCCAGCTCACCGAGACTAGCGGTAACCAATGAGCAGTTCTTC
CASSPRLAVTNEQFF
>TRBD1|TRBJ1-2|TRBV2|NA
TGTGCCAGCAGTGACGGCAGGGGGGACTATGGCTACACCTTC
CASSDGRGDYGYTF
>TRBD1|TRBJ2-2|TRBV6-2/TRBV6-3|NA
TGTGCCAGCGGCCGGGACAGGGTCGACACCGGGGAGCTGTTTTTT
CASGRDRVDTGELFF
>TRBD1|TRBJ2-3|TRBV5-4|few
TGTGCCAGCAGCCAACGGGTTTTCCGGGACAGGGGGACAGATACGCAGTATTTT
CASSQRVFRDRGTDTQYF
>TRBD2|TRBJ2-1|TRBV6-2/TRBV6-3|NA
TGTGCCAGCAGTTACAGCCTACTAGCGGGCCGGTACAATGAGCAGTTCTTC
CASSYSLLAGRYNEQFF
>TRBD1|TRBJ1-2|TRBV29-1|many
TGCAGCGTTGCCGGGACAGGCTATGGCTACACCTTC
CSVAGTGYGYTF
>NA|TRBJ1-1|TRBV7-9|NA
TGTGCCAGCAGCCCCTACAGGGTGACGGCCACTGAAGCTTTCTTT
CASSPYRVTATEAFF
>TRBD2|TRBJ2-7|TRBV20-1|many
TGCAGTGTCAGCGGGGGCGGGTACGAGCAGTACTTC
CSVSGGGYEQYF
>NA|TRBJ1-1|TRBV9|few
TGTGCCAGCAGCGTAGCCCGAACCAAGAACACTGAAGCTTTCTTT
CASSVARTKNTEAFF
>NA|TRBJ2-1|TRBV24-1|NA
TGTGCCACCAGTGACCGTCTAGCGCGCAGCTCCTACAATGAGCAGTTCTTC
CATSDRLARSSYNEQFF
>TRBD1|TRBJ2-3|TRBV5-4|many
TGTGCCAGCAGCTTGGGGACAGGGTCCCCAGATACGCAGTATTTT
CASSLGTGSPDTQYF
>TRBD2|TRBJ2-2|TRBV2|NA
TGTGCCAGCAGTGAAATAGCTACTAGCGGGGGAACCGGGGAGCTGTTTTTT
CASSEIATSGGTGELFF
>TRBD2|TRBJ2-7|TRBV7-8|NA
TGTGCCAGCAGCTTAGAATGGACTAGCTCCTACGAGCAGTACTTC
CASSLEWTSSYEQYF
>NA|TRBJ2-1|TRBV6-2/TRBV6-3|NA
TGTGCCAGCAGTTCGTTTATGGCGAATAGCGGTCCCTACAATGAGCAGTTCTTC
CASSSFMANSGPYNEQFF